This entry lists 13 T cell receptor beta chains sequenced from one sample in a study of beta chain features in type 1 diabetes. Investigators reverse transcribed all isolated RNA, so they sequenced expressed TCRB transcripts. The table came from immunoSEQ multiplex PCR; TCRdb's copy has only in-frame clones and leaves some out. The sample lists 130,000 or so clones; 9.5% to 10% were seen once. The sample was central memory CD4+ T cells from blood. The source is a woman aged 40-49 years in good health.

The chain is built from TRBV4-2 and TRBJ2-1; D uncertain. The length of the CDR3 is 13 residues. V lost 4 bases and J 9 bases, leaving 13 bases between the germline ends. CDR1 LGHNA and CDR2 YNFKEQ come from the germline V gene. The CDR3 loop is CASSPPAAVEQFF. The CDR3 nucleotides are TGTGCCAGCAGCCCCCCGGCGGCGGTTGAGCAGTTCTTC.

This clone was seen many times. The V call is TRBV7-2, the J call TRBJ2-3; D unclear. Trimming left V 1 base short and J 2 bases short, with 7 bases between. The CDR3 has 14 amino acids. Per the germline V gene, CDR1 is SGHTA and CDR2 is FQGNSA. The CDR3 DNA sequence: TGTGCCAGCAGCTTAGGACAACTCACAGATACGCAGTATTTT. Its translation is CASSLGQLTDTQYF.

The V call is TRBV11-2, the J call TRBJ2-3; TRBD2 is a possible D gene (7 bases). Germline assignment: CDR1 SGHAT and CDR2 FQNNGV. This CDR3 contains 15 residues. V lost 3 bases, J lost 6 bases, and 16 bases lay in between. CDR3 residues: CASSLVGGPVDTQYF. The CDR3, as DNA: TGTGCCAGCAGCTTGGTGGGGGGGCCTGTGGATACGCAGTATTTT.

This clone came up a few times. The V and J genes are TRBV5-1 and TRBJ2-1; TRBD2 matches at 12 bases. Germline V gene data show CDR1 as SGHRS and CDR2 as YFSETQ. There are 13 residues in the CDR3. V was pared by 2 bases and J by 9 bases, with 0 bases of the junction left unmatched. This chain's CDR3 is CASSLLAGGEQFF. The CDR3 DNA follows: TGCGCCAGCAGCTTACTAGCGGGAGGTGAGCAGTTCTTC. The full variable domain, in which reference TRBV5-1 and TRBJ2-1 provide the parts outside the CDR3, is KAGVTQTPRYLIKTRGQQVTLSCSPISGHRSVSWYQQTPGQGLQFLFEYFSETQRNKGNFPGRFSGRQFSNSRSEMNVSTLELGDSALYLCASSLLAGGEQFFGPGTRLTVL.

The chain combines TRBV5-1 with TRBJ2-3, with D uncertain. V lost 5 bases, J lost 6 bases, and 10 bases lay in between. Germline loops: CDR1 SGHRS, CDR2 YFSETQ. This CDR3 has 12 residues. The CDR3 sequence: CASRSVTDTQYF. Here the CDR3 DNA reads TGCGCCAGCAGATCGGTTACCGATACGCAGTATTTT.

The V call is TRBV4-3, the J call TRBJ2-7, with TRBD2 matching 12 bases. Germline V lookup: CDR1 LGHNA, CDR2 YSLEER. With 5 bases clipped from V and 7 bases from J, the junction kept 15 bases outside the gene matches. There are 17 residues in the CDR3. CDR3 in DNA: TGCGCCAGCAGCGGAATCGGACTGCGGACTAGCGGGGAGGAGCAGTACTTC. It codes for CASSGIGLRTSGEEQYF.

In DNA, the CDR3 is TGTGCCAGCAGCCTGGCAGGCGACAGGGCCTATGGCTACACCTTC. This codes for CASSLAGDRAYGYTF. The chain combines TRBV11-2 with TRBJ1-2, with 7 bases matching TRBD1. The CDR3 has 15 amino acids. Germline loops: CDR1 SGHAT, CDR2 FQNNGV. The V gene end was trimmed by 5 bases and the J gene end by 4 bases; junction bases not matched to a gene: 10.

The chain combines TRBV7-9 with TRBJ2-1, with 8 bases matching TRBD2. The trim removed 1 base at V and 8 bases at J, leaving 7 bases unmatched. CDR1 and CDR2 (germline): SEHNR, FQNEAQ (reference sequence). The CDR3 extends over 15 amino acids. This chain's CDR3 is CASSLVAGWVDEQFF. CDR3 nucleotide sequence: TGTGCCAGCAGCTTAGTAGCGGGGTGGGTTGATGAGCAGTTCTTC.

The chain carries TRBV6-6 and TRBJ2-7; TRBD1 matches at 9 bases. This CDR3 has 14 residues. The J segment lost 5 bases and the V segment lost 7 bases, leaving 9 bases of the junction unmatched. Germline V gene data show CDR1 as MNHNY and CDR2 as SVGAGI (reference sequence). The CDR3 here is CASNIQGAKNEQYF. DNA of the CDR3: TGTGCCAGCAATATACAGGGGGCGAAAAACGAGCAGTACTTC.

The J gene is TRBJ1-1, the V gene TRBV7-6, with TRBD1 identical over 9 bases. Germline V lookup: CDR1 SGHVS, CDR2 FNYEAQ. After removal of 6 bases from V and 1 base from J, the junction contained 9 bases not matched to a gene. This CDR3 has 16 residues. The CDR3 bases are TGTGCCAGCAGTCTTTCCCAGGGACAGGGGAACACTGAAGCTTTCTTT. Protein: CASSLSQGQGNTEAFF.

This clone was observed a few times. The rearrangement links TRBV4-3 to TRBJ2-7; 8 bases are a match to TRBD2. The germline V gene has CDR1 LGHNA and CDR2 YSLEER. V lost 4 bases to trimming and J lost 2 bases; unmatched junction nucleotides: 13. This CDR3 is built from 17 residues. The CDR3 reads CASSLSRSGGGTYEQYF. CDR3 bases: TGCGCCAGCAGCCTCTCCCGATCCGGCGGGGGGACCTACGAGCAGTACTTC.

This clone was seen more than once but under ten times. This chain links TRBV5-1 with TRBJ2-3; 8 nucleotides match TRBD2. The CDR3 covers 15 residues. CDR1 and CDR2 from the germline V gene are SGHRS and YFSETQ. The V and J ends lost 4 bases and 5 bases, in that order; junction bases with no gene match: 9. The CDR3 nucleotides read TGCGCCAGCAGCATTTTCGGGGGGGCCGTAGATACGCAGTATTTT. Protein: CASSIFGGAVDTQYF.

This clone was seen more than once but under ten times. This rearrangement joins TRBV7-2 to TRBJ2-3, with 12 bases aligning to TRBD2. With 1 base clipped from V and 3 bases from J, the junction kept 8 bases outside the gene matches. Germline CDR1 is SGHTA and CDR2 is FQGNSA. This CDR3 comprises 18 residues. The CDR3 reads CASSLETSGGVSTDTQYF. For the CDR3, the DNA is TGTGCCAGCAGCTTAGAGACTAGCGGGGGCGTAAGTACAGATACGCAGTATTTT.